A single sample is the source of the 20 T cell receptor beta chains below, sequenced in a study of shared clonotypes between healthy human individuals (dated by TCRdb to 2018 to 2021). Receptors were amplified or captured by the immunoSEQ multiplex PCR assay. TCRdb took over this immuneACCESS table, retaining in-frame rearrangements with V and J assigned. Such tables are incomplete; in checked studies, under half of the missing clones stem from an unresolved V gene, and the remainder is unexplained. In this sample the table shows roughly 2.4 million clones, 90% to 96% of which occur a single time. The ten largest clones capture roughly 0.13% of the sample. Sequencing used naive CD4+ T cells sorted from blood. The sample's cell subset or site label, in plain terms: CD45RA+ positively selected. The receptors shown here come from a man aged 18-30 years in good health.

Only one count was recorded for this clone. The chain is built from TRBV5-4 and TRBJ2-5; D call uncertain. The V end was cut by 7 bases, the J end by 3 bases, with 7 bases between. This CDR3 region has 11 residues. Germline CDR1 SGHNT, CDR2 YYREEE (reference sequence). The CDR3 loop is CASDEEETQYF. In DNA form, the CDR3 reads TGTGCCAGCGATGAGGAAGAGACCCAGTACTTC. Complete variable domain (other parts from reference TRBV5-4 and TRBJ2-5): ETGVTQSPTHLIKTRGQQVTLRCSSQSGHNTVSWYQQALGQGPQFIFQYYREEENGRGNFPPRFSGLQFPNYSSELNVNALELDDSALYLCASDEEETQYFGPGTRLLVL.

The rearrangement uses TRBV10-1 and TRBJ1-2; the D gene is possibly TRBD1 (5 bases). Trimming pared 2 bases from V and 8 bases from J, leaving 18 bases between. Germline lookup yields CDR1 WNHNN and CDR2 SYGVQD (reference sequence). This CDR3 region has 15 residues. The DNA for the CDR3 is TGCGCCAGCAGTGAGGATCCCGGGGCCCGACGGGGCTACACCTTC. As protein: CASSEDPGARRGYTF.

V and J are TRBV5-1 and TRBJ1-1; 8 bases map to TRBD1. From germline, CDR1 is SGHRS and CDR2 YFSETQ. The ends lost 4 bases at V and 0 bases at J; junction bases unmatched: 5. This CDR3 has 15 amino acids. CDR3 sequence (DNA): TGCGCCAGCAGCCAAGGGACAGGATTGAACACTGAAGCTTTCTTT. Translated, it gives CASSQGTGLNTEAFF. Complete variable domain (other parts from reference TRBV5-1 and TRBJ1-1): KAGVTQTPRYLIKTRGQQVTLSCSPISGHRSVSWYQQTPGQGLQFLFEYFSETQRNKGNFPGRFSGRQFSNSRSEMNVSTLELGDSALYLCASSQGTGLNTEAFFGQGTRLTVV.

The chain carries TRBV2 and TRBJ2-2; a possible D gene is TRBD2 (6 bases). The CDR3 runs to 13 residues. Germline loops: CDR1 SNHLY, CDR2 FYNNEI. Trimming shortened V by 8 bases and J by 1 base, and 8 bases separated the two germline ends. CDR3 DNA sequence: TGTGCCAGCCGGAGGGTGAACACCGGGGAGCTGTTTTTT. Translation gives CASRRVNTGELFF.

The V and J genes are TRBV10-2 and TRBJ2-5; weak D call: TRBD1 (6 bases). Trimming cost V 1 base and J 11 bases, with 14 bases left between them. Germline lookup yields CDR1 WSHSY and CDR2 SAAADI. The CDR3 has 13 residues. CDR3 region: CASSELNQGHQYF. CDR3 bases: TGCGCCAGCAGTGAGTTGAATCAGGGACATCAGTACTTC.

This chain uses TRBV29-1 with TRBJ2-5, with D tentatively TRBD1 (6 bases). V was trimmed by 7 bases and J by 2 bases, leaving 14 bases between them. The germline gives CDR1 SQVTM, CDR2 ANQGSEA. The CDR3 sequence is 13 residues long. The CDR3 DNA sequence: TGCAGCGCCCACGGGACACAACAAGAGACCCAGTACTTC. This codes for CSAHGTQQETQYF. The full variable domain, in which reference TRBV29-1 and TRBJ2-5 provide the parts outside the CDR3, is SAVISQKPSRDICQRGTSLTIQCQVDSQVTMMFWYRQQPGQSLTLIATANQGSEATYESGFVIDKFPISRPNLTFSTLTVSNMSPEDSSIYLCSAHGTQQETQYFGPGTRLLVL.

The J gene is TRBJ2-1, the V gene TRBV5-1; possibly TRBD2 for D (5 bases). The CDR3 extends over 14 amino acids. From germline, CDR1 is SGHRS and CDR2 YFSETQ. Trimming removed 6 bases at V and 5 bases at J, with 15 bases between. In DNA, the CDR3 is TGCGCCAGCAATTCCTTGTCTAGCAACAATGAGCAGTTCTTC. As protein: CASNSLSSNNEQFF.

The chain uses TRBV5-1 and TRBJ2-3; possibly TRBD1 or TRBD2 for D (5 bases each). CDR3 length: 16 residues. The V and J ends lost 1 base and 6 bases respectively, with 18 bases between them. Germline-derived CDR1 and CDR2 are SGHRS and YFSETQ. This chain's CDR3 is CASSLRQGMTGDTQYF. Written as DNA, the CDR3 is TGCGCCAGCAGCTTGAGGCAGGGAATGACGGGGGATACGCAGTATTTT.

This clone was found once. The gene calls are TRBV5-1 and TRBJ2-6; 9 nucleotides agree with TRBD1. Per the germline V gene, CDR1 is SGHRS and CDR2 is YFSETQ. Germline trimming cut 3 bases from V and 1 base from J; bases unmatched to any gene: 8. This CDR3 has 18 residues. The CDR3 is CASSSGQGITSGANVLTF. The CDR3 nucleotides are TGCGCCAGCAGCTCCGGACAGGGGATTACGTCTGGGGCCAACGTCCTGACTTTC.

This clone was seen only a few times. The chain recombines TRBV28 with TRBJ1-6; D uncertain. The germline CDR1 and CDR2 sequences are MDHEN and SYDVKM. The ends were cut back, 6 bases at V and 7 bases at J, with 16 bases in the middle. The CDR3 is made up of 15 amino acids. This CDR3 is CASSLVLPTNSPLHF. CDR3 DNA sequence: TGTGCCAGCAGCCTGGTGCTCCCCACAAATTCACCCCTCCACTTT.

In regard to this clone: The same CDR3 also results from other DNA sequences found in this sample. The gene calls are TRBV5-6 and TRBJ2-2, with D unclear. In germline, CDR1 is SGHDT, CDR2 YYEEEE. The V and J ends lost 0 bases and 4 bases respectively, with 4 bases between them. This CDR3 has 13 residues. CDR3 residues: CASSLVGTGELFF. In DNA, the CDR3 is TGTGCCAGCAGCTTGGTAGGCACCGGGGAGCTGTTTTTT.

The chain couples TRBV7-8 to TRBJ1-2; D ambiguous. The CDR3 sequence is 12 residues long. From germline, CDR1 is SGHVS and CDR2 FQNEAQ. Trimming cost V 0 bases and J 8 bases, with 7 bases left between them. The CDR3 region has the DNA TGTGCCAGCAGCTTAGCCGGAGTCGGCTACACCTTC. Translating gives CASSLAGVGYTF.

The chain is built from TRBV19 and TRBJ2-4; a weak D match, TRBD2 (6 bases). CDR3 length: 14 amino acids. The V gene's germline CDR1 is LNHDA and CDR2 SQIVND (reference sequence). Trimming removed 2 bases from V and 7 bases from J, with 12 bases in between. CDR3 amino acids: CASSINQGGNIQYF. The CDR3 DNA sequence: TGTGCCAGTAGTATAAACCAGGGAGGTAACATTCAGTACTTC.

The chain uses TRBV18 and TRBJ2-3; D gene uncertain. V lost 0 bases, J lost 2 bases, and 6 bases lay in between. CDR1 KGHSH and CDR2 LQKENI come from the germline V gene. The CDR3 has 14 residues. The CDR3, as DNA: TGTGCCAGCTCACCACCGGCCACCACAGATACGCAGTATTTT. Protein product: CASSPPATTDTQYF.

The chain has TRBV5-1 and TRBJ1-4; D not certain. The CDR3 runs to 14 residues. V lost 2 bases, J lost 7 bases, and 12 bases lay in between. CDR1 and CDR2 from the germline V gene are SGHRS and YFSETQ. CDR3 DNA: TGCGCCAGCAGCTTTGGTGGCCGGAGTGAAAAACTGTTTTTT. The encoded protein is CASSFGGRSEKLFF. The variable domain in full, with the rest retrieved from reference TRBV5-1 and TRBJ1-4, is KAGVTQTPRYLIKTRGQQVTLSCSPISGHRSVSWYQQTPGQGLQFLFEYFSETQRNKGNFPGRFSGRQFSNSRSEMNVSTLELGDSALYLCASSFGGRSEKLFFGSGTQLSVL.

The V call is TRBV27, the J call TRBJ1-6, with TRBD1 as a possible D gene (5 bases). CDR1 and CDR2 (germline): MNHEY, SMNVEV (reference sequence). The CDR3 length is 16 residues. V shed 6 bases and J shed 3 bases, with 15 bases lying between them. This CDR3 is CASSTQQGGYNSPLHF. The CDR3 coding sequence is TGTGCCAGCAGCACCCAGCAGGGAGGCTATAATTCACCCCTCCACTTT.

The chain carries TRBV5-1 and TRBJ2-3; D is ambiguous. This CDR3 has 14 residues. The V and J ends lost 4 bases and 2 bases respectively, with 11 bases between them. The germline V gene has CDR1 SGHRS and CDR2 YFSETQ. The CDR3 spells CASSRSDNTDTQYF. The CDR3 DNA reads TGCGCCAGCAGCAGGTCAGATAACACAGATACGCAGTATTTT.

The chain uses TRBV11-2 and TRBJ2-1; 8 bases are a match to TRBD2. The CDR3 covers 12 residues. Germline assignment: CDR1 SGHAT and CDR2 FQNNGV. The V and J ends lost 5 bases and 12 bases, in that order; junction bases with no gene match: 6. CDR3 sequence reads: CASSGSGVVQFF. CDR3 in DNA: TGTGCCAGCAGCGGTAGCGGGGTGGTGCAGTTCTTC.

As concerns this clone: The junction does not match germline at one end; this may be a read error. CDR3 coding DNA: TGTGCCAGCAGTTCCCAGGGAGGCACCCACTTC. Translating gives CASSSQGGTHF. V is TRBV28 and J is TRBJ2-7; D is perhaps TRBD2 (6 bases). The CDR3 sequence is 11 residues long. CDR1 is MDHEN and CDR2 is SYDVKM in the germline V gene.

The CDR3 loop reads CASRRGQGFYEQYF. The CDR3, as DNA: TGTGCCAGCAGACGAGGACAGGGATTCTACGAGCAGTACTTC. The chain couples TRBV7-9 to TRBJ2-7, with 8 nucleotides matching TRBD1. The CDR3 runs to 14 residues. The J segment lost 3 bases and the V segment lost 6 bases, leaving 7 bases of the junction unmatched. Germline CDR1 reads SEHNR; CDR2 reads FQNEAQ (reference sequence). Looking up the rest from reference TRBV7-9 and TRBJ2-7 gives the full variable domain: DTGVSQNPRHKITKRGQNVTFRCDPISEHNRLYWYRQTLGQGPEFLTYFQNEAQLEKSRLLSDRFSAERPKGSFSTLEIQRTEQGDSAMYLCASRRGQGFYEQYFGPGTRLTVT.